This T cell receptor (beta chain) stems from a study of blood T cell repertoires in COVID-19. Turning to the study itself: Spain, Italy and the United States supplied samples that represented acute and convalescent COVID-19. Nucleic acid was either cDNA or gDNA, and it came from T cells, B-cell-depleted T cells, or PBMCs.

Germline V gene data show CDR1 as LGHDT and CDR2 as YNNKEL (reference sequence). With 1 base removed from V and 8 bases from J, the gap between germline ends came to 12 bases. The CDR3 length is 14 residues. This clone was detected only a few times. In the authors' methods: Amplified reference gene primers provided the basis for estimating nucleated cell counts. Libraries were prepared by immunoSEQ multiplex PCR; TCRdb keeps only in-frame clonotypes and omits some of them. D and trimming were read from the DNA, whereas the V and J calls and clone size are those reported in that table. The sample shows a few hundred thousand clones, over 75% of them seen only once.

The receptor was derived from a human donor in a cohort sampled during active COVID-19. V is TRBV3-1 (or the pseudogene TRBV3-2) and J is TRBJ2-1; weak D call: TRBD1 (5 bases). The sequenced sample consisted of peripheral blood. The CDR3 loop is CASSQARTNHEQFF. DNA for the CDR3: TGTGCCAGCAGCCAAGCCCGGACAAACCATGAGCAGTTCTTC.